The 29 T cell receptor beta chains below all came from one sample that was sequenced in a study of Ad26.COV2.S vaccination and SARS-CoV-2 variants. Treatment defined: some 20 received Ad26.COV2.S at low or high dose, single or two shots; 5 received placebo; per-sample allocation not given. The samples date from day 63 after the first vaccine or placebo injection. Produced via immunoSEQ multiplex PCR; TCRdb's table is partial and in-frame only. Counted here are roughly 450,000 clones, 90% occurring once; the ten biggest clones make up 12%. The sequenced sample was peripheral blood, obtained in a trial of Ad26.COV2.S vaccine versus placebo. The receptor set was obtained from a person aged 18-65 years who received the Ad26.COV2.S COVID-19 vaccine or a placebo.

As DNA, the CDR3 is TGCGCCAGCAGCCAAGGTCCAGGATATGACAATGAGCAGTTCTTC. Its translation is CASSQGPGYDNEQFF. The V call is TRBV4-1, the J call TRBJ2-1; D ambiguous. From germline, CDR1 is MGHRA and CDR2 YSYEKL. This CDR3 is built from 15 residues. The ends were cut back, 1 base at V and 5 bases at J, with 12 bases in the middle.

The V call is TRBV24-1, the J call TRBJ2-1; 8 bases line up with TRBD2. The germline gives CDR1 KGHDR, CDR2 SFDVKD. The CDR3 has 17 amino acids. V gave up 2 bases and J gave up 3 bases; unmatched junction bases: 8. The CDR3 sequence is CATSDSPSSGSYNEQFF. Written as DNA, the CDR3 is TGTGCCACCAGTGATTCCCCGTCGAGCGGGAGCTACAATGAGCAGTTCTTC.

The CDR3 loop reads CSAKSTGGSYEQYF. In DNA, the CDR3 is TGCAGCGCCAAGTCGACAGGGGGATCCTACGAGCAGTACTTC. The chain recombines TRBV29-1 with TRBJ2-7; 9 bases line up with TRBD1. V trimming: 7 bases; J trimming: 1 base; junction bases outside the gene matches: 8. The CDR3 is 14 residues long. Per the germline V gene, CDR1 is SQVTM and CDR2 is ANQGSEA.

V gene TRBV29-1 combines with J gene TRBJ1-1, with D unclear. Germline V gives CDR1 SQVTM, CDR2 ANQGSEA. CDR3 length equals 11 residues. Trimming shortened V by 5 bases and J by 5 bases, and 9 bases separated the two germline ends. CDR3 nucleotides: TGCAGCGTTTCCCTGTGGACTGAAGCTTTCTTT. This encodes CSVSLWTEAFF.

The CDR3 DNA sequence: TGTGCCAGCAGCTTGCCTAGCTTGCATGAGCAGTTCTTC. It codes for CASSLPSLHEQFF. This rearrangement joins TRBV7-2 to TRBJ2-1; TRBD2 is a possible D gene (5 bases). Between the trimmed V and J ends, which lost 3 bases and 8 bases, there was a span of 11 bases. Germline lookup yields CDR1 SGHTA and CDR2 FQGNSA. There are 13 residues in the CDR3.

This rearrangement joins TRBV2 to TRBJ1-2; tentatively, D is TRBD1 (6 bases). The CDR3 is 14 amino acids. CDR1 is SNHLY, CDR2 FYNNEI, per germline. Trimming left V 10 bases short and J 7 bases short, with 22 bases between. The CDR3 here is CAILNPTGTGGYTF. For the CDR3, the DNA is TGTGCCATCCTAAATCCAACAGGGACTGGTGGCTACACCTTC.

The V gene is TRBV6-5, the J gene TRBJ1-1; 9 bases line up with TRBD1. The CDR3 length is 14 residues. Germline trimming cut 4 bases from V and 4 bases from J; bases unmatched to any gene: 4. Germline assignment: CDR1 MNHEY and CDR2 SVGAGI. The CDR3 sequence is CASSLEQGATEAFF. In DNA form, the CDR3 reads TGTGCCAGCAGTTTGGAACAGGGGGCCACTGAAGCTTTCTTT.

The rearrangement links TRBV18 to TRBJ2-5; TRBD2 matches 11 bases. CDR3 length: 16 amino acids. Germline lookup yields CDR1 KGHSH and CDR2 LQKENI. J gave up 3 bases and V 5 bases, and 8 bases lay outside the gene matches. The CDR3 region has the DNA TGTGCCAGCTCATACGGACTAGCGGGTCCCAAAGAGACCCAGTACTTC. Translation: CASSYGLAGPKETQYF.

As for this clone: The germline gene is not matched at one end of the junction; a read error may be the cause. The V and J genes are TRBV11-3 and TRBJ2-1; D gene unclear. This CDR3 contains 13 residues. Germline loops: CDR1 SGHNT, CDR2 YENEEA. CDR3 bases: TGTGCCAGCAGCCTAGAGCAAGTTAATGAGCAGTTCTTC. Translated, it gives CASSLEQVNEQFF.

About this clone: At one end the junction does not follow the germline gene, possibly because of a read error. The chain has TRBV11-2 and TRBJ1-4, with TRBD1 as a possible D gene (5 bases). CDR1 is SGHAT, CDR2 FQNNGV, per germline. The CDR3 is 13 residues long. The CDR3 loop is CASSLEGRARVIF. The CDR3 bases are TGTGCCAGCAGCTTAGAGGGCCGGGCCAGGGTGATTTTT.

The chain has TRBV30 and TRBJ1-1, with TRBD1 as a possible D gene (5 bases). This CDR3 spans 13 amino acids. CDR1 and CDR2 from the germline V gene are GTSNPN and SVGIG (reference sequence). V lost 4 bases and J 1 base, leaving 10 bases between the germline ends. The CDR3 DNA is TGTGCCTGGACGATGGGACCGAACACTGAAGCTTTCTTT. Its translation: CAWTMGPNTEAFF.

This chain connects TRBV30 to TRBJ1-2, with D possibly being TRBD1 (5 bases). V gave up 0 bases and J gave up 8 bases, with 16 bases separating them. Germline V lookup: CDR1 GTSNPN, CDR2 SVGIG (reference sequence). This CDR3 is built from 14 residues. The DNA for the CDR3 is TGTGCCTGGAGTGTCGGACAACCAACGGGCGGCTACACCTTC. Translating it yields CAWSVGQPTGGYTF.

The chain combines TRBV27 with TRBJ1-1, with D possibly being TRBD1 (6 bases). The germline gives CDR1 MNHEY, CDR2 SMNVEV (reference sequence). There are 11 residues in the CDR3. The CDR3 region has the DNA TGTGAGGAGGGGGGCGGGACTGAAGCTTTCTTT. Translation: CEEGGGTEAFF.

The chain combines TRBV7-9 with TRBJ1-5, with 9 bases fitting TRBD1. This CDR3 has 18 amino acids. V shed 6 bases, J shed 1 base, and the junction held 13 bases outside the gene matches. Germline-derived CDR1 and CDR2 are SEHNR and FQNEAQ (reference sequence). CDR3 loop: CASSTWTGEAGSNQPQHF. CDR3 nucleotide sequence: TGTGCCAGCAGTACCTGGACAGGGGAGGCGGGAAGCAATCAGCCCCAGCATTTT.

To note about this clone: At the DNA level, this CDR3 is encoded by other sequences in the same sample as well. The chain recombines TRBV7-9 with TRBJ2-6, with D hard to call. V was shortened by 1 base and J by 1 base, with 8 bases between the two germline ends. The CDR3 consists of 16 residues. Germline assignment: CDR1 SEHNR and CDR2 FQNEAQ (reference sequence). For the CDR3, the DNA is TGTGCCAGCAGCTTAGTTTCGCCATCTGGGGCCAACGTCCTGACTTTC. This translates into CASSLVSPSGANVLTF.

Here the CDR3 reads CASSLWGEKLFF. In DNA, the CDR3 is TGTGCCAGCAGCTTGTGGGGTGAAAAACTGTTTTTT. The chain employs TRBV5-5 and TRBJ1-4; unclear D gene. V lost 1 base and J 7 bases, leaving 5 bases between the germline ends. Per the germline V gene, CDR1 is SGHKS and CDR2 is YYEKEE (reference sequence). CDR3 length: 12 residues.

The CDR3 loop is CASSKGQASNQPQHF. As DNA, the CDR3 is TGTGCCAGCAGTAAGGGACAGGCTAGCAATCAGCCCCAGCATTTT. This sequence joins TRBV2 and TRBJ1-5, with 8 bases lining up with TRBD1. Germline V CDR1 and CDR2: SNHLY, FYNNEI. This CDR3 comprises 15 residues. The V and J ends lost 5 bases and 0 bases, in that order; junction bases with no gene match: 3.

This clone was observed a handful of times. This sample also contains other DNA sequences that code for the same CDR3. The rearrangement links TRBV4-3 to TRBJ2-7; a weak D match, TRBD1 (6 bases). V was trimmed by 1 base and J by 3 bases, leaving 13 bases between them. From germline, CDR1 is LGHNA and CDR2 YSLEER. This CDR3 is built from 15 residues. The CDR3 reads CASSQGRDTSYEQYF. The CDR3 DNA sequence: TGCGCCAGCAGCCAAGGAAGGGACACCAGCTACGAGCAGTACTTC.

CDR3 in DNA: TGTGCCAGCAGTTTTCTTTCGGAAGATACGCAGTATTTT. As protein: CASSFLSEDTQYF. The rearrangement uses TRBV27 and TRBJ2-3; no clear D. V was pared by 3 bases and J by 5 bases, with 9 bases between. The CDR3 is made up of 13 amino acids. CDR1 and CDR2 (germline): MNHEY, SMNVEV (reference sequence).

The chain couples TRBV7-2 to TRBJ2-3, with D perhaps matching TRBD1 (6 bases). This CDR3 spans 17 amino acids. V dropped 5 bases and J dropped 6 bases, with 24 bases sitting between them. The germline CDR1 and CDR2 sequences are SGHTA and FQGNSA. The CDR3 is CASSTGPPGASGDTQYF. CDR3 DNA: TGTGCCAGCAGCACTGGGCCGCCAGGGGCCTCAGGGGATACGCAGTATTTT. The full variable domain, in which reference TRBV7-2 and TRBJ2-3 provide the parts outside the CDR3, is GAGVSQSPSNKVTEKGKDVELRCDPISGHTALYWYRQSLGQGLEFLIYFQGNSAPDKSGLPSDRFSAERTGGSVSTLTIQRTQQEDSAVYLCASSTGPPGASGDTQYFGPGTRLTVL.

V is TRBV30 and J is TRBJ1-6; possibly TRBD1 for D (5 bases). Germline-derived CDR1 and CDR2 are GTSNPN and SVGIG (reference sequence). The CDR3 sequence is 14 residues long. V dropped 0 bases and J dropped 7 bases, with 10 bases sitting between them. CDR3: CAWSVFQGNSPLHF. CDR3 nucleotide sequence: TGTGCCTGGAGTGTTTTCCAGGGCAATTCACCCCTCCACTTT.

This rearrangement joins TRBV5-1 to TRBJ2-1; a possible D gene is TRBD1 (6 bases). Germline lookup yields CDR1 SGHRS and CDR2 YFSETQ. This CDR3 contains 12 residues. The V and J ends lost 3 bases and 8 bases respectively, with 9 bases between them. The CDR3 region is CASSWGPHEQFF. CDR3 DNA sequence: TGCGCCAGCAGCTGGGGGCCACATGAGCAGTTCTTC.

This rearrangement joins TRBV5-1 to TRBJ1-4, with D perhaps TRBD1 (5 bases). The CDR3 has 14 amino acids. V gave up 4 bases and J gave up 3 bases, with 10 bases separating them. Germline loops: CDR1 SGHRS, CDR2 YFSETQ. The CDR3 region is CASSPGAPNEKLFF. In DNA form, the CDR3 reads TGCGCCAGCAGCCCCGGGGCCCCTAATGAAAAACTGTTTTTT.

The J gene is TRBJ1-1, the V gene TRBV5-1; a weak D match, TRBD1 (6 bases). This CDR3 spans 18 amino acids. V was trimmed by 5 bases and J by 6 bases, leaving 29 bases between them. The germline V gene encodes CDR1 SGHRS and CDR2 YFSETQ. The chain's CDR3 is CASRDSARATGRRAEAFF. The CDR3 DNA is TGCGCCAGCAGAGATTCCGCCCGAGCGACAGGTCGAAGGGCTGAAGCTTTCTTT.

The CDR3, as DNA: TGTGCCAGCAGTCCCCCCGTTCTATCCGGGACCCAGAACAATGAGCAGTTCTTC. This codes for CASSPPVLSGTQNNEQFF. V is TRBV6-2 or TRBV6-3 and J is TRBJ2-1, with D perhaps being TRBD1 or TRBD2 (5 bases each). V gave up 5 bases and J gave up 5 bases, with 25 bases separating them. Looked up from germline, CDR1 is MNHEY and CDR2 is SVGEGT. The CDR3 is 18 residues long.

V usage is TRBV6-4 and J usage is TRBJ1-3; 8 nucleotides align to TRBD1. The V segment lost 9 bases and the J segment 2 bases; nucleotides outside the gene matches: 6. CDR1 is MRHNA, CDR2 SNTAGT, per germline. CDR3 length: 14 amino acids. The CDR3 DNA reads TGTGCCAGTTTAAACAGGGGGACTGGAAACACCATATATTTT. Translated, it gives CASLNRGTGNTIYF.

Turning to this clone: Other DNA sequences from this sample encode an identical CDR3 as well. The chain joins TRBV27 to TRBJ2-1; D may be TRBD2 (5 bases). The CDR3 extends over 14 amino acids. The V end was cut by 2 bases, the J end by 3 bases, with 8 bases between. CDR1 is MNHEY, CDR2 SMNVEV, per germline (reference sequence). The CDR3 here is CASSLAGSYNEQFF. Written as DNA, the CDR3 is TGTGCCAGCAGTTTAGCGGGTAGCTACAATGAGCAGTTCTTC.

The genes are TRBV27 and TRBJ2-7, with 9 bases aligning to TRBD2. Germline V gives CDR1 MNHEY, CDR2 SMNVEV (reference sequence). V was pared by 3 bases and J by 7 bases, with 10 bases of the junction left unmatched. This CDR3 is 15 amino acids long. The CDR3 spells CASSFLASGTREQYF. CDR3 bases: TGTGCCAGCAGTTTTTTGGCTAGCGGGACGAGGGAGCAGTACTTC.

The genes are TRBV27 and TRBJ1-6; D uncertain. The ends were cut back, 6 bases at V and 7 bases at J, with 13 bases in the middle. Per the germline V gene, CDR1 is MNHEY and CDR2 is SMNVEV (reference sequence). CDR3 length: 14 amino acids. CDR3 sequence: CASRWAVRNSPLHF. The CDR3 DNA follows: TGTGCCAGCAGATGGGCGGTAAGGAATTCACCCCTCCACTTT.